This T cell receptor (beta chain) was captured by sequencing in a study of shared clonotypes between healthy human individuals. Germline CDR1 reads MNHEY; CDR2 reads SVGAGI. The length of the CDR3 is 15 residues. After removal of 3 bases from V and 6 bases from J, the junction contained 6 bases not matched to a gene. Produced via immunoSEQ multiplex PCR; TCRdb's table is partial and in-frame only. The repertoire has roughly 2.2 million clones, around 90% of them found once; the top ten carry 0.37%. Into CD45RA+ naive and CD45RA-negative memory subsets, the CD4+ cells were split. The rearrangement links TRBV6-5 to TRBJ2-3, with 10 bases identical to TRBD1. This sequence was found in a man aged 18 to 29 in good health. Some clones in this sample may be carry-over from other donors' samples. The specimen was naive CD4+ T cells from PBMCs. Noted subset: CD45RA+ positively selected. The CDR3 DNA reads TGTGCCAGCAGTTATAGACAGGGGGCTTGGGATACGCAGTATTTT. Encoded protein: CASSYRQGAWDTQYF.